The 19 T cell receptor beta chains below were found in one sample sequenced in a study of cytomegalovirus exposure and HLA in healthy donors. Use of 60 Vbeta and 13 Jbeta primers characterized the PCR. Sequencing used immunoSEQ multiplex PCR; TCRdb keeps in-frame clones, though not all of them. The data hold 150,000 to 200,000 clones, with about 80% observed a single time. The sample was PBMCs. These receptors were obtained from a woman in her thirties in good health and CMV-seronegative.

The V and J genes are TRBV2 and TRBJ2-1; 11 bases fit TRBD2. This CDR3 spans 15 amino acids. Germline-derived CDR1 and CDR2 are SNHLY and FYNNEI. After removal of 7 bases from V and 3 bases from J, the junction contained 5 bases not matched to a gene. The DNA of the CDR3 is TGTGCCAGCATTCAGGGACTAGCGGACTACAATGAGCAGTTCTTC. This sequence encodes CASIQGLADYNEQFF.

V gene TRBV11-1 combines with J gene TRBJ2-1; D is perhaps TRBD2 (6 bases). The CDR3 spans 14 residues. Germline CDR1 reads SGHAT; CDR2 reads FQDESV (reference sequence). V lost 6 bases, J lost 2 bases, and 11 bases lay in between. CDR3 loop: CASSLSGPYNEQFF. The CDR3 nucleotides are TGTGCCAGCAGTCTTAGCGGACCCTACAATGAGCAGTTCTTC.

J is TRBJ1-2 and V is TRBV9; 8 nucleotides agree with TRBD1. CDR1 is SGDLS, CDR2 YYNGEE, per germline. There are 16 residues in the CDR3. Trimming at V came to 0 bases and at J to 6 bases, leaving 10 bases not matched to a gene. As DNA, the CDR3 is TGTGCCAGCAGCGTAGCATCCCGGACAGGGAGCAATGGCTACACCTTC. Amino acids: CASSVASRTGSNGYTF.

The DNA for the CDR3 is TGTGCCAGCAAAGACGGGACAGGGCGGACTGAAGCTTTCTTT. Residues: CASKDGTGRTEAFF. V gene TRBV2 combines with J gene TRBJ1-1; 9 bases align to TRBD1. Germline CDR1 is SNHLY and CDR2 is FYNNEI. CDR3 length: 14 amino acids. After removal of 7 bases from V and 5 bases from J, the junction contained 8 bases not matched to a gene.

The CDR3 region is CASSLSGTFYEQYF. CDR3 DNA sequence: TGTGCCAGCAGTCTCTCCGGGACTTTCTACGAGCAGTACTTC. This rearrangement joins TRBV27 to TRBJ2-7, with a possible D match to TRBD2 (6 bases). CDR1 and CDR2 (germline): MNHEY, SMNVEV (reference sequence). V was cut by 5 bases and J by 3 bases, with 14 bases left in between. The CDR3 runs 14 residues.

The genes are TRBV7-9 and TRBJ1-6, with D unresolved. In germline, CDR1 is SEHNR, CDR2 FQNEAQ (reference sequence). This CDR3 comprises 16 residues. Trimming removed 6 bases from V and 0 bases from J, with 12 bases in between. CDR3 coding DNA: TGTGCCAGCAGTTCCACTGGGAGCTCCTATAATTCACCCCTCCACTTT. Protein product: CASSSTGSSYNSPLHF.

For this clone: One end of the junction varies from germline; a read error may be responsible. This chain joins TRBV7-9 and TRBJ2-5; 13 bases align to TRBD2. This CDR3 has 16 amino acids. Germline CDR1 and CDR2: SEHNR and FQNEAQ (reference sequence). CDR3 sequence reads: CSSSLEGLAGQETQYF. The CDR3 DNA reads as TGTTCCAGCAGCTTAGAGGGACTAGCGGGACAAGAGACCCAGTACTTC.

In this sample, this clone turned up a few times. The V gene is TRBV28, the J gene TRBJ2-1, with TRBD1 identical over 7 bases. Per germline, CDR1 MDHEN and CDR2 SYDVKM. The CDR3 loop spans 17 amino acids. V shed 4 bases and J 2 bases; nucleotides not matched to a gene: 11. The CDR3 sequence: CASSSSGQIFPYNEQFF. The CDR3 DNA is TGTGCCAGCAGTTCCTCGGGACAGATCTTCCCCTACAATGAGCAGTTCTTC.

CDR3 sequence (DNA): TGTGCCAGTAGTATTGGAGGAAGGACCTACGAGCAGTACTTC. Protein product: CASSIGGRTYEQYF. V gene TRBV19 combines with J gene TRBJ2-7; D is perhaps TRBD2 (5 bases). This CDR3 has 14 residues. Germline-derived CDR1 and CDR2 are LNHDA and SQIVND (reference sequence). V lost 3 bases, J lost 2 bases, and 11 bases lay in between.

The chain recombines TRBV7-2 with TRBJ2-2; TRBD2 matches 8 bases. The CDR3 contains 16 residues. Germline values: CDR1 SGHTA, CDR2 FQGNSA. V shed 5 bases and J 3 bases; nucleotides not matched to a gene: 8. The CDR3 bases are TGTGCCAGCAGCGAGCGTAGCGGGGTAGACACCGGGGAGCTGTTTTTT. Protein sequence: CASSERSGVDTGELFF.

This clone was detected only a few times. The chain has TRBV27 and TRBJ1-4; D unclear. The CDR3 spans 15 residues. Germline lookup yields CDR1 MNHEY and CDR2 SMNVEV (reference sequence). Trimming took 4 bases from V and 5 from J, leaving 14 bases between them. Here the CDR3 DNA reads TGTGCCAGCAGTTCGCCCGGGTTATTAAATGAAAAACTGTTTTTT. Translating gives CASSSPGLLNEKLFF. Full variable domain (missing parts from reference TRBV27 and TRBJ1-4): EAQVTQNPRYLITVTGKKLTVTCSQNMNHEYMSWYRQDPGLGLRQIYYSMNVEVTDKGDVPEGYKVSRKEKRNFPLILESPSPNQTSLYFCASSSPGLLNEKLFFGSGTQLSVL.

This clone has more than one count but fewer than ten. The chain is built from TRBV7-2 and TRBJ1-2; D possibly corresponds to TRBD1 (5 bases). This CDR3 region has 14 residues. In germline, CDR1 is SGHTA, CDR2 FQGNSA. V lost 2 bases, J lost 8 bases, and 15 bases lay in between. DNA of the CDR3: TGTGCCAGCAGCTTAAACCAGGGCAAGGGGGGCTACACCTTC. As protein: CASSLNQGKGGYTF.

For this clone: At one end the junction does not follow the germline gene, possibly because of a read error. This chain connects TRBV7-9 to TRBJ2-1, with 15 bases matching TRBD2. Germline V lookup: CDR1 SEHNR, CDR2 FQNEAQ (reference sequence). The CDR3 has 17 amino acids. In DNA, the CDR3 is TGTTCCAGCAGCAGGACTAGCGGGAGGGCCTTGTACAATGAGCAGTTCTTC. Encoded protein: CSSSRTSGRALYNEQFF.

The rearrangement joins TRBV7-9 to TRBJ1-2, with TRBD1 matching over 7 bases. The CDR3 length is 16 residues. Germline V lookup: CDR1 SEHNR, CDR2 FQNEAQ (reference sequence). The junction had 6 bases not matched to a gene; V was cut back by 2 bases and J by 0 bases. CDR3 protein: CASSLIRDSTNYGYTF. The CDR3 nucleotides are TGTGCCAGCAGCTTAATCCGGGACAGTACTAACTATGGCTACACCTTC.

J is TRBJ1-5 and V is TRBV28, with 7 bases fitting TRBD1. Germline-derived CDR1 and CDR2 are MDHEN and SYDVKM. The CDR3 extends over 17 amino acids. V trimming: 4 bases; J trimming: 0 bases; junction bases outside the gene matches: 9. CDR3 loop: CASSSSGTVYSNQPQHF. For the CDR3, the DNA is TGTGCCAGCAGTTCGTCGGGGACAGTGTATAGCAATCAGCCCCAGCATTTT.

CDR3 residues: CASSQDGGGIKNIQYF. The CDR3 DNA is TGCGCCAGCAGCCAAGATGGGGGGGGTATCAAAAACATTCAGTACTTC. The chain combines TRBV4-1 with TRBJ2-4; 7 bases align to TRBD2. This CDR3 is 16 amino acids long. CDR1 and CDR2 from the germline V gene are MGHRA and YSYEKL. Losses at the gene ends were 0 bases for V and 3 bases for J; bases not matched to a gene: 5.

The chain recombines TRBV29-1 with TRBJ2-7; D might be TRBD1 (6 bases). The CDR3 spans 16 residues. The V and J ends lost 4 bases and 6 bases respectively, with 25 bases between them. Germline CDR1 is SQVTM and CDR2 is ANQGSEA. The CDR3 DNA follows: TGCAGCGTTGTTGGGCCCACAGGGAGTATAGCTAGCGAGCAGTACTTC. This gives the protein CSVVGPTGSIASEQYF.

The V call is TRBV9, the J call TRBJ2-1; 9 bases are shared with TRBD2. This CDR3 has 16 amino acids. J lost 5 bases, V lost 0 bases, and 6 bases had no gene match. The germline CDR1 and CDR2 sequences are SGDLS and YYNGEE. The DNA of the CDR3 is TGTGCCAGCAGCGTAGCTAGGACTAGCGCACACAATGAGCAGTTCTTC. The encoded protein is CASSVARTSAHNEQFF.

The J gene is TRBJ2-1, the V gene TRBV27; 7 bases are shared with TRBD2. This CDR3 is built from 12 residues. Trimming at V came to 5 bases and at J to 6 bases, leaving 1 base not matched to a gene. Germline-derived CDR1 and CDR2 are MNHEY and SMNVEV (reference sequence). In nucleotides, the CDR3 is TGTGCCAGCAGTCGACTAGCCAATGAGCAGTTCTTC. Its translation: CASSRLANEQFF.